One and the same sample provided the 31 T cell receptor beta chains below, sequenced in a study of T cells after yellow fever vaccination. TCRdb re-derived calls from the 5' RACE reads in MiXCR, one entry per CDR3 protein. The repertoire holds about 260,000 distinct CDR3 sequences, with more than 3.5% as singletons. Sequencing used PBMCs, obtained 15 days after the yellow fever booster vaccination. These receptors were obtained from a man between 18 and 35 years old who received the YFV17D yellow fever vaccine.

This clonotype was counted ten times or more. The CDR3, as DNA: TGTGCCAGCAGCCAAGGGGGCTCAGGCGAGCAGTACGTC. This encodes CASSQGGSGEQYV. The rearrangement links TRBV7-9 to TRBJ2-7; TRBD1 agrees at 7 bases. J gave up 6 bases and V 5 bases, and 7 bases lay outside the gene matches. CDR1 is SEHNR and CDR2 is FQNEAQ in the germline V gene (reference sequence). This CDR3 spans 13 amino acids.

The table lists this clonotype with many counts. The rearrangement uses TRBV6-5 and TRBJ2-3; TRBD2 matches at 11 bases. This CDR3 region has 16 residues. Trimming at V came to 6 bases and at J to 4 bases, leaving 9 bases not matched to a gene. Germline V gene sequence: CDR1 MNHEY, CDR2 SVGAGI. The CDR3 loop is CASRHNSGGASDTQYF. CDR3 coding DNA: TGTGCCAGCAGACATAATAGCGGGGGGGCCTCAGATACGCAGTATTTT.

This clonotype showed up just a few times. The chain has TRBV7-8 and TRBJ1-6; no definite D call. Per the germline V gene, CDR1 is SGHVS and CDR2 is FQNEAQ. V lost 0 bases, J lost 5 bases, and 17 bases lay in between. The CDR3 sequence is 18 residues long. The CDR3: CASSLARPWTSHNSPLHF. The CDR3 nucleotides are TGTGCCAGCAGCTTAGCGAGGCCCTGGACGAGCCATAATTCACCCCTCCACTTT.

In this sample, this clonotype turned up many times. The chain is built from TRBV20-1 and TRBJ2-7, with TRBD2 matching 8 bases. CDR3 length: 13 residues. Germline V gene data show CDR1 as DFQATT and CDR2 as SNEGSKA (reference sequence). The J segment lost 4 bases and the V segment lost 6 bases, leaving 8 bases of the junction unmatched. CDR3 protein: CSAPSAGGYEQYF. Written as DNA, the CDR3 is TGCAGTGCCCCTTCGGCGGGGGGTTACGAGCAGTACTTC.

This clonotype was seen many times. The genes are TRBV5-1 and TRBJ2-3; a weak D match, TRBD1 (6 bases). The CDR3 sequence is 14 residues long. V lost 4 bases and J 5 bases, leaving 14 bases between the germline ends. Germline assignment: CDR1 SGHRS and CDR2 YFSETQ. The CDR3 bases are TGCGCCAGCAGCCCCTTACAGGGAGAAGATACGCAGTATTTT. It specifies CASSPLQGEDTQYF. Variable domain in full (rest from reference TRBV5-1 and TRBJ2-3): KAGVTQTPRYLIKTRGQQVTLSCSPISGHRSVSWYQQTPGQGLQFLFEYFSETQRNKGNFPGRFSGRQFSNSRSEMNVSTLELGDSALYLCASSPLQGEDTQYFGPGTRLTVL.

This clonotype appeared a few times. The chain is built from TRBV6-6 and TRBJ1-1; D gene uncertain. Germline V gene lookup returns CDR1 MNHNY and CDR2 SVGAGI (reference sequence). There are 11 residues in the CDR3. The germline V and J ends were trimmed by 8 bases and 8 bases, with 12 bases remaining between them. CDR3 in DNA: TGTGCCAGCCTCGCCGGGAGGGAAGCTTTCTTT. It yields the protein CASLAGREAFF.

This clonotype was seen a few times. J is TRBJ1-1 and V is TRBV29-1, with a possible D match to TRBD1 (6 bases). V lost 4 bases and J 1 base, leaving 10 bases between the germline ends. From germline, CDR1 is SQVTM and CDR2 ANQGSEA. This CDR3 is 13 amino acids long. The DNA of the CDR3 is TGCAGCGTTGCCGACAGGACGAACACTGAAGCTTTCTTT. Translating it yields CSVADRTNTEAFF.

Ten or more counts support this clonotype. The V gene is TRBV4-1, the J gene TRBJ1-1; unclear D gene. CDR3 length: 15 amino acids. Germline values: CDR1 MGHRA, CDR2 YSYEKL. The V and J ends lost 0 bases and 0 bases respectively, with 8 bases between them. The CDR3 DNA is TGCGCCAGCAGCCAAGATTCTTCAGTGAACACTGAAGCTTTCTTT. Its protein is CASSQDSSVNTEAFF.

This clonotype occurred many times. The rearrangement joins TRBV6-2 or TRBV6-3 to TRBJ2-1, with 9 bases that match TRBD2. V dropped 6 bases and J dropped 4; count of bases not matched to a gene: 22. Germline CDR1 reads MNHEY; CDR2 reads SVGEGT. The CDR3 covers 20 residues. The CDR3 nucleotides are TGTGCCAGCAGCTCGCATGGGTATGGAAGGCGGGGGGGCCGATACAATGAGCAGTTCTTC. Its translation: CASSSHGYGRRGGRYNEQFF.

This clonotype was recorded at least ten times. The chain couples TRBV7-6 to TRBJ2-3; the match to TRBD1 covers 7 bases. The CDR3 contains 16 residues. V shed 3 bases and J 1 base; nucleotides not matched to a gene: 7. Germline-derived CDR1 and CDR2 are SGHVS and FNYEAQ. DNA of the CDR3: TGTGCCAGCAGCTTTTCCCGGGACAGTCGCACAGATACGCAGTATTTT. It encodes CASSFSRDSRTDTQYF.

This clonotype was counted a few times. The chain is built from TRBV3-1 and TRBJ2-5; D remains unclear. There are 12 residues in the CDR3. Germline CDR1 LGHDT, CDR2 YNNKEL (reference sequence). V was pared by 4 bases and J by 5 bases, with 8 bases between. This CDR3 is CASSLIMETQYF. The CDR3 nucleotides are TGTGCCAGCAGCCTGATCATGGAGACCCAGTACTTC.

This clonotype was detected ten times or more. The chain combines TRBV20-1 with TRBJ2-7, with 9 nucleotides matching TRBD1. Trimming removed 5 bases from V and 0 bases from J; junction bases left unmatched: 11. This CDR3 contains 16 residues. Germline CDR1 DFQATT, CDR2 SNEGSKA (reference sequence). The CDR3 spells CSAVGQGVLISYEQYF. CDR3 DNA sequence: TGCAGTGCTGTGGGACAGGGTGTCTTGATCTCCTACGAGCAGTACTTC.

This clonotype was seen many times. The chain uses TRBV29-1 and TRBJ1-5; 10 positions match TRBD1. CDR3 length: 15 residues. Germline CDR1 SQVTM, CDR2 ANQGSEA. Trimming took 7 bases from V and 5 from J; bases not matched to a gene: 11. The chain's CDR3 is CSDLGTGERDQPQHF. DNA for the CDR3: TGCAGCGACCTGGGGACAGGGGAAAGGGATCAGCCCCAGCATTTT. Complete variable domain (other parts from reference TRBV29-1 and TRBJ1-5): SAVISQKPSRDICQRGTSLTIQCQVDSQVTMMFWYRQQPGQSLTLIATANQGSEATYESGFVIDKFPISRPNLTFSTLTVSNMSPEDSSIYLCSDLGTGERDQPQHFGDGTRLSIL.

J is TRBJ1-1 and V is TRBV6-5; D gene uncertain. V lost 5 bases to trimming and J lost 8 bases, with 12 bases between them. The CDR3 runs 12 residues. Germline V gives CDR1 MNHEY, CDR2 SVGAGI. The CDR3 sequence: CASSPRGLEAFF. In DNA, the CDR3 is TGTGCCAGCAGTCCGCGGGGTCTGGAAGCTTTCTTT.

There are a few counts of this clonotype. The rearrangement joins TRBV5-1 to TRBJ1-2, with TRBD1 identical over 12 bases. CDR1 is SGHRS and CDR2 is YFSETQ in the germline V gene. The junction had 21 bases not matched to a gene; V was cut back by 4 bases and J by 2 bases. The CDR3 consists of 21 residues. CDR3 sequence: CASSARDRGRRNQSGNYGYTF. DNA for the CDR3: TGCGCCAGCAGCGCCCGGGACAGGGGGCGCCGAAACCAAAGCGGGAACTATGGCTACACCTTC.

This clonotype came up many times. This sequence joins TRBV20-1 and TRBJ2-1; D possibly corresponds to TRBD1 (5 bases). Trimming stripped 0 bases from V and 6 bases from J, with 12 bases between. There are 14 residues in the CDR3. Per the germline V gene, CDR1 is DFQATT and CDR2 is SNEGSKA (reference sequence). This CDR3 reads CSARDHTGFNEQFF. DNA for the CDR3: TGCAGTGCTAGAGATCACACAGGCTTCAATGAGCAGTTCTTC.

This clonotype has at least ten counts. The chain is built from TRBV3-1 and TRBJ2-5; TRBD2 matches at 9 bases. V lost 5 bases and J lost 9; bases outside the gene matches: 7. Germline CDR1 LGHDT, CDR2 YNNKEL (reference sequence). The CDR3 runs 13 residues. The CDR3 nucleotides are TGTGCCAGCAGCGGACTAGCGAGGGGGCCCCAGTACTTC. Protein sequence: CASSGLARGPQYF.

This clonotype was counted many times. The V and J genes are TRBV4-1 and TRBJ1-1; 9 positions match TRBD1. Germline V gives CDR1 MGHRA, CDR2 YSYEKL. There are 16 residues in the CDR3. The ends lost 0 bases at V and 3 bases at J; junction bases unmatched: 5. The CDR3 protein is CASSQEDRGDYTEAFF. CDR3 bases: TGCGCCAGCAGCCAAGAGGACAGGGGCGATTACACTGAAGCTTTCTTT.

This clonotype turned up a few times. The chain is built from TRBV29-1 and TRBJ1-3; D uncertain. Germline-derived CDR1 and CDR2 are SQVTM and ANQGSEA. Trimming cost V 1 base and J 4 bases, with 5 bases left between them. This CDR3 contains 12 residues. The CDR3 DNA sequence: TGCAGCGTTGAAGTAGTAGGAAACACCATATATTTT. It specifies CSVEVVGNTIYF.

This clonotype was seen at least ten times. This chain joins TRBV4-2 and TRBJ2-3, with a possible D match to TRBD1 (5 bases). Germline CDR1 is LGHNA and CDR2 is YNFKEQ. This CDR3 is 16 amino acids long. With 0 bases removed from V and 3 bases from J, the gap between germline ends came to 13 bases. CDR3 region: CASSQDHRGRTDTQYF. In DNA, the CDR3 is TGTGCCAGCAGCCAAGATCATAGGGGTCGTACAGATACGCAGTATTTT.

This clonotype occurred many times. The chain uses TRBV5-6 and TRBJ2-7, with D unresolved. V was cut by 4 bases and J by 2 bases, with 19 bases left in between. This CDR3 has 16 residues. Germline V lookup: CDR1 SGHDT, CDR2 YYEEEE. The CDR3 here is CASSPFDRRSAYEQYF. CDR3 DNA sequence: TGTGCCAGCAGCCCCTTCGATCGGAGATCTGCCTACGAGCAGTACTTC.

This clonotype was found many times. This chain connects TRBV29-1 to TRBJ2-1; D is undetermined. The CDR3 contains 12 residues. V was pared by 4 bases and J by 9 bases, with 13 bases between. CDR1 is SQVTM and CDR2 is ANQGSEA in the germline V gene. CDR3 region: CSVARMRIEQFF. The CDR3, as DNA: TGCAGCGTTGCCCGGATGCGAATTGAGCAGTTCTTC.

This clonotype was seen at least ten times. The chain recombines TRBV5-4 with TRBJ2-3, with D possibly called TRBD1 or TRBD2 (6 bases each). Germline V CDR1 and CDR2: SGHNT, YYREEE (reference sequence). Trimming left V 4 bases short and J 6 bases short, with 18 bases between. The CDR3 extends over 15 amino acids. The CDR3 DNA reads TGTGCCAGCAGCCATGGGGGGCAGGGGAAGGATACGCAGTATTTT. Translated: CASSHGGQGKDTQYF.

This clonotype was found many times. The rearrangement links TRBV6-2 or TRBV6-3 to TRBJ2-3; 7 bases match TRBD2. Unmatched junction bases numbered 0, after V lost 0 bases and J lost 0 bases. In germline, CDR1 is MNHEY, CDR2 SVGEGT. This CDR3 has 15 residues. CDR3 sequence reads: CASSYSGLSTDTQYF. The CDR3 DNA sequence: TGTGCCAGCAGTTACTCGGGACTAAGCACAGATACGCAGTATTTT.

This clonotype was seen many times. J is TRBJ2-5 and V is TRBV5-1; 7 bases match TRBD1. Germline loops: CDR1 SGHRS, CDR2 YFSETQ. The junction had 5 bases not matched to a gene; V was cut back by 2 bases and J by 4 bases. This CDR3 is built from 14 residues. CDR3 nucleotide sequence: TGCGCCAGCAGCTTTACAGGGGACCGAGAGACCCAGTACTTC. It translates to CASSFTGDRETQYF.

This clonotype was picked up many times. This chain links TRBV29-1 with TRBJ2-7; 7 bases match TRBD1. Germline-derived CDR1 and CDR2 are SQVTM and ANQGSEA. This CDR3 is 13 amino acids long. V gave up 4 bases and J gave up 1 base; unmatched junction bases: 4. CDR3 in amino acids: CSVAGTASYEQYF. Written as DNA, the CDR3 is TGCAGCGTTGCCGGGACAGCGTCCTACGAGCAGTACTTC.

This clonotype was counted ten times or more. The chain combines TRBV6-6 with TRBJ1-5, with D hard to call. The V and J ends lost 2 bases and 7 bases respectively, with 9 bases between them. Looked up from germline, CDR1 is MNHNY and CDR2 is SVGAGI (reference sequence). This CDR3 region has 13 residues. For the CDR3, the DNA is TGTGCCAGCAGTTACGGGCAGCCCCAGCCCCAGCATTTT. It codes for CASSYGQPQPQHF.

The table lists this clonotype with many counts. The chain uses TRBV12-3 or TRBV12-4 and TRBJ2-7, with 10 bases aligning to TRBD2. This CDR3 region has 15 residues. The trim removed 4 bases at V and 4 bases at J, leaving 7 bases unmatched. The CDR3 protein is CASSSLAGGKYEQYF. For the CDR3, the DNA is TGTGCCAGCAGTTCATTAGCGGGGGGCAAGTACGAGCAGTACTTC.

This clonotype was detected ten times or more. V usage is TRBV6-2 or TRBV6-3 and J usage is TRBJ2-7; unclear D gene. Germline CDR1 is MNHEY and CDR2 is SVGEGT. Between the trimmed V and J ends, which lost 6 bases and 2 bases, there was a span of 14 bases. The CDR3 covers 14 residues. DNA of the CDR3: TGTGCCAGCAGCTACCGGCACCCGCCCTACGAGCAGTACTTC. It translates to CASSYRHPPYEQYF.

This clonotype was found many times. This sequence joins TRBV10-3 and TRBJ2-2, with D perhaps being TRBD1 or TRBD2 (5 bases each). The CDR3 has 12 amino acids. The ends were cut back, 11 bases at V and 3 bases at J, with 10 bases in the middle. In germline, CDR1 is ENHRY, CDR2 SYGVKD. Here the CDR3 reads CAGLGDTGELFF. The CDR3 bases are TGTGCCGGCCTGGGGGACACCGGGGAGCTGTTTTTT.

This clonotype showed up many times. The chain uses TRBV30 and TRBJ2-1; TRBD2 agrees at 7 bases. V trimming: 3 bases; J trimming: 12 bases; junction bases outside the gene matches: 2. This CDR3 is built from 10 residues. Per the germline V gene, CDR1 is GTSNPN and CDR2 is SVGIG (reference sequence). DNA for the CDR3: TGTGCCTGGAGCTCGGGGGGGCAGTTCTTC. Translation gives CAWSSGGQFF.